Following are 32 T cell receptor beta chains from one sample sequenced in a study of cytomegalovirus exposure and HLA in healthy donors. PCR amplification relied on 60 Vbeta primers (plus 13 Jbeta primers). Some clones are missing from TCRdb's copy, which holds only in-frame ones; the method was immunoSEQ multiplex PCR. Among roughly 97,000 clones listed, roughly 9.1% were seen once. The sequenced sample consisted of PBMCs. The origin of the receptors is a man aged 35-49 years in good health and CMV-seropositive.

This clone was observed a few times. The chain links TRBV6-1 to TRBJ2-7; 9 bases map to TRBD1. V trimming: 7 bases; J trimming: 1 base; junction bases outside the gene matches: 5. The CDR3 is 14 amino acids. Germline CDR1 and CDR2: MNHNS and SASEGT. The CDR3 DNA reads as TGTGCCAGCATTCGGGACAGGGTTTCCTACGAGCAGTACTTC. Residues: CASIRDRVSYEQYF.

The chain links TRBV6-5 to TRBJ2-1; TRBD2 matches at 7 bases. Germline CDR1 MNHEY, CDR2 SVGAGI. The ends lost 6 bases at V and 6 bases at J; junction bases unmatched: 11. The CDR3 loop spans 15 amino acids. CDR3 region: CASSFVSREVNEQFF. CDR3 nucleotide sequence: TGTGCCAGCAGCTTTGTGAGTCGGGAGGTCAATGAGCAGTTCTTC.

This clone has more than one count but fewer than ten. This chain links TRBV7-2 with TRBJ2-2; TRBD2 agrees at 9 bases. Per germline, CDR1 SGHTA and CDR2 FQGNSA. This CDR3 is 14 amino acids long. With V trimmed by 5 bases and J by 8 bases, 6 bases remained unmatched. The CDR3 here is CASSMTSGGGELFF. The CDR3 nucleotides are TGTGCCAGCAGCATGACTAGCGGTGGGGGGGAGCTGTTTTTT. The entire variable domain, with the rest obtained from reference TRBV7-2 and TRBJ2-2, is as follows: GAGVSQSPSNKVTEKGKDVELRCDPISGHTALYWYRQSLGQGLEFLIYFQGNSAPDKSGLPSDRFSAERTGGSVSTLTIQRTQQEDSAVYLCASSMTSGGGELFFGEGSRLTVL.

Ten or more counts support this clone. The chain joins TRBV4-3 to TRBJ1-5; D is ambiguous. The CDR3 totals 14 residues. CDR1 LGHNA and CDR2 YSLEER come from the germline V gene. V dropped 0 bases and J dropped 6 bases, with 9 bases sitting between them. The CDR3, as DNA: TGCGCCAGCAGCCAAGAAGTGTACAGTCAGCCCCAGCATTTT. Its protein product is CASSQEVYSQPQHF.

The table lists this clone with a few counts. The genes are TRBV6-5 and TRBJ2-1, with D possibly TRBD1 on 5 matching bases. Germline-derived CDR1 and CDR2 are MNHEY and SVGAGI. V lost 6 bases, J lost 3 bases, and 9 bases lay in between. The CDR3 spans 13 residues. The CDR3 coding sequence is TGTGCCAGCAGAACCGACAGCTACAATGAGCAGTTCTTC. Amino acids: CASRTDSYNEQFF.

In its sample, this clone was seen a few times. The V call is TRBV4-2, the J call TRBJ1-5, with D unresolved. Germline assignment: CDR1 LGHNA and CDR2 YNFKEQ. CDR3 length: 16 amino acids. V was pared by 1 base and J by 0 bases, with 10 bases between. The CDR3 sequence is CASSQGADYSNQPQHF. The CDR3 nucleotides read TGTGCCAGCAGCCAAGGGGCAGATTATAGCAATCAGCCCCAGCATTTT.

The chain links TRBV11-3 to TRBJ1-1, with D perhaps TRBD1 (5 bases). Germline V lookup: CDR1 SGHNT, CDR2 YENEEA. The CDR3 runs to 16 residues. Trimming cost V 5 bases and J 1 base, with 17 bases left between them. CDR3 residues: CASSVNGGGWNTEAFF. CDR3 sequence (DNA): TGTGCCAGCAGCGTCAACGGCGGGGGTTGGAACACTGAAGCTTTCTTT. Complete variable domain (other parts from reference TRBV11-3 and TRBJ1-1): EAGVVQSPRYKIIEKKQPVAFWCNPISGHNTLYWYLQNLGQGPELLIRYENEEAVDDSQLPKDRFSAERLKGVDSTLKIQPAELGDSAVYLCASSVNGGGWNTEAFFGQGTRLTVV.

This clone was found a few times. The rearrangement joins TRBV7-3 to TRBJ2-2; D may be TRBD2 (5 bases). With 2 bases removed from V and 4 bases from J, the gap between germline ends came to 5 bases. Germline loops: CDR1 SGHTA, CDR2 FQGTGA. This CDR3 is 13 amino acids long. The CDR3 DNA follows: TGTGCCAGCAGCTTAGGGAGCACCGGGGAGCTGTTTTTT. Protein product: CASSLGSTGELFF.

A remark on this clone: At one end the junction does not follow the germline gene, possibly because of a read error. This chain connects TRBV4-1 to TRBJ1-2, with D perhaps TRBD1 (6 bases). The CDR3 is 14 residues long. Germline V lookup: CDR1 MGHRA, CDR2 YSYEKL. CDR3 DNA sequence: TGCGCCAGCAGACAAGGGGGACTATGGGATGGCTACACCTTC. Residues: CASRQGGLWDGYTF.

The chain combines TRBV7-2 with TRBJ2-1, with 7 bases lining up with TRBD2. The junction had 4 bases not matched to a gene; V was cut back by 5 bases and J by 3 bases. The germline CDR1 and CDR2 sequences are SGHTA and FQGNSA. The CDR3 is 14 amino acids. The CDR3, as DNA: TGTGCCAGCAGCGAGCGGGGTTTCTACAATGAGCAGTTCTTC. This codes for CASSERGFYNEQFF.

V is TRBV13 and J is TRBJ1-2; D gene unclear. Germline CDR1 is PRHDT and CDR2 is FYEKMQ (reference sequence). V shed 5 bases and J shed 1 base, with 17 bases lying between them. The CDR3 consists of 16 residues. The CDR3 nucleotides read TGTGCCAGCAGCGGAGGGAGGAGAAACCTTAACTATGGCTACACCTTC. It specifies CASSGGRRNLNYGYTF.

This clone was detected a few times. The rearrangement joins TRBV9 to TRBJ2-1; 11 bases map to TRBD2. V lost 7 bases to trimming and J lost 5 bases; unmatched junction nucleotides: 5. CDR1 SGDLS and CDR2 YYNGEE come from the germline V gene. The CDR3 loop spans 14 amino acids. As DNA, the CDR3 is TGTGCCAGCGAGTTGGGACTAGCGGACAATGAGCAGTTCTTC. Translated, it gives CASELGLADNEQFF.

The table lists this clone with a few counts. J is TRBJ2-3 and V is TRBV7-6, with 9 bases fitting TRBD1. This CDR3 has 16 amino acids. The trim removed 1 base at V and 3 bases at J, leaving 5 bases unmatched. CDR1 is SGHVS, CDR2 FNYEAQ, per germline. CDR3: CASSLGGTGTTDTQYF. The CDR3 DNA is TGTGCCAGCAGCTTAGGGGGGACAGGGACGACAGATACGCAGTATTTT.

There are a few counts of this clone. The chain recombines TRBV5-1 with TRBJ2-7; 12 bases fit TRBD2. This CDR3 comprises 14 residues. V lost 4 bases and J lost 3; bases outside the gene matches: 2. Germline CDR1 and CDR2: SGHRS and YFSETQ. In nucleotides, the CDR3 is TGCGCCAGCAGCCAGGGACTAGCGGGCTACGAGCAGTACTTC. Amino acid sequence: CASSQGLAGYEQYF. Full variable domain (missing parts from reference TRBV5-1 and TRBJ2-7): KAGVTQTPRYLIKTRGQQVTLSCSPISGHRSVSWYQQTPGQGLQFLFEYFSETQRNKGNFPGRFSGRQFSNSRSEMNVSTLELGDSALYLCASSQGLAGYEQYFGPGTRLTVT.

The chain has TRBV7-2 and TRBJ2-7; D not certain. The V end lost 7 bases, the J end lost 0 bases, and 19 bases lay between the germline ends. Per the germline V gene, CDR1 is SGHTA and CDR2 is FQGNSA. This CDR3 has 16 amino acids. CDR3 protein: CASKRTAVHASYEQYF. The CDR3 region has the DNA TGTGCCAGCAAACGAACCGCGGTCCATGCCTCCTACGAGCAGTACTTC.

The V gene is TRBV14, the J gene TRBJ1-5, with TRBD1 as a possible D gene (5 bases). Looked up from germline, CDR1 is SGHDN and CDR2 is FVKESK. The V end lost 9 bases, the J end lost 4 bases, and 13 bases lay between the germline ends. The CDR3 totals 13 residues. CDR3 sequence reads: CASATGVNQPQHF. The DNA for the CDR3 is TGTGCCAGTGCAACAGGAGTTAATCAGCCCCAGCATTTT.

The V gene is TRBV21-1, the J gene TRBJ2-7; the table calls TRBD2, which could not be checked here. TRBV21-1 represents a pseudogene. There are 16 residues in the CDR3. The CDR3 region has the DNA TGTGCCAGCAGCAAAGGCGGGCTAGCGGGAGTACGCGAGCAGTACTTC. Translated, it gives CASSKGGLAGVREQYF.

This clone has more than one count but fewer than ten. This rearrangement joins TRBV6-4 to TRBJ2-1; D is possibly TRBD2 (6 bases). V was trimmed by 6 bases and J by 6 bases, leaving 18 bases between them. This CDR3 has 15 residues. CDR1 MRHNA and CDR2 SNTAGT come from the germline V gene. CDR3 residues: CASSILAGDLNEQFF. CDR3 nucleotide sequence: TGTGCCAGCAGCATACTAGCTGGTGATCTCAATGAGCAGTTCTTC.

This clone was counted between two and nine times. The chain joins TRBV2 to TRBJ2-7, with 8 bases lining up with TRBD1. Germline V gives CDR1 SNHLY, CDR2 FYNNEI. This CDR3 contains 14 residues. The trim removed 6 bases at V and 3 bases at J, leaving 7 bases unmatched. In DNA form, the CDR3 reads TGTGCCAGCAGGGTAATCAGGGGGCTCTACGAGCAGTACTTC. This codes for CASRVIRGLYEQYF.

The table lists this clone with a few counts. The chain joins TRBV7-2 to TRBJ2-2; D is possibly TRBD2 (6 bases). V lost 5 bases, J lost 2 bases, and 15 bases lay in between. The V gene's germline CDR1 is SGHTA and CDR2 FQGNSA. CDR3 size: 16 residues. DNA of the CDR3: TGTGCCAGCAGCCCCCCCGGAGCGGGTAACACCGGGGAGCTGTTTTTT. It is translated as CASSPPGAGNTGELFF.

This clone appeared a few times. This chain's CDR3 is CASSWTSQYNEQFF. The CDR3 DNA is TGTGCCAGCAGTTGGACTAGTCAATACAATGAGCAGTTCTTC. The V gene is TRBV5-6, the J gene TRBJ2-1, with 7 bases matching TRBD2. Per the germline V gene, CDR1 is SGHDT and CDR2 is YYEEEE. The CDR3 is 14 residues long. Trimming at V came to 5 bases and at J to 4 bases, leaving 6 bases not matched to a gene. The full variable domain, with the rest looked up from reference TRBV5-6 and TRBJ2-1, is DAGVTQSPTHLIKTRGQQVTLRCSPKSGHDTVSWYQQALGQGPQFIFQYYEEEERQRGNFPDRFSGHQFPNYSSELNVNALLLGDSALYLCASSWTSQYNEQFFGPGTRLTVL.

This clone was observed a few times. The J gene is TRBJ1-3, the V gene TRBV7-9, with D maybe TRBD1 (5 bases). V was trimmed by 2 bases and J by 4 bases, leaving 15 bases between them. The CDR3 is 16 amino acids. Germline CDR1 is SEHNR and CDR2 is FQNEAQ (reference sequence). In DNA form, the CDR3 reads TGTGCCAGCAGCTTAACCACCAGGGCTCGGGGAAACACCATATATTTT. Encoded protein: CASSLTTRARGNTIYF.

J is TRBJ2-5 and V is TRBV4-3; D unresolved. Germline CDR1 and CDR2: LGHNA and YSLEER. Trimming shortened V by 0 bases and J by 4 bases, and 12 bases separated the two germline ends. The CDR3 contains 15 residues. The CDR3 loop is CASSQDRVPLETQYF. CDR3 coding DNA: TGCGCCAGCAGCCAAGATAGAGTTCCGCTAGAGACCCAGTACTTC.

This rearrangement joins TRBV5-4 to TRBJ2-3, with 7 bases lining up with TRBD1. The CDR3 loop spans 16 amino acids. The germline gives CDR1 SGHNT, CDR2 YYREEE (reference sequence). V trimming: 3 bases; J trimming: 0 bases; junction bases outside the gene matches: 7. The CDR3: CASSSPGTASTDTQYF. CDR3 DNA sequence: TGTGCCAGCAGCTCCCCCGGGACAGCGAGCACAGATACGCAGTATTTT.

A few counts support this clone. The V and J genes are TRBV4-3 and TRBJ1-6; TRBD1 matches at 8 bases. CDR1 and CDR2 from the germline V gene are LGHNA and YSLEER. The CDR3 covers 16 residues. With 0 bases clipped from V and 3 bases from J, the junction kept 1 base outside the gene matches. Here the CDR3 DNA reads TGCGCCAGCAGCCAAGATGGGACAGGCTATAATTCACCCCTCCACTTT. Translation gives CASSQDGTGYNSPLHF.

The table lists this clone with a few counts. The chain has TRBV5-6 and TRBJ2-7, with D tentatively TRBD1 (6 bases). Germline assignment: CDR1 SGHDT and CDR2 YYEEEE. V dropped 3 bases and J dropped 5 bases, with 21 bases sitting between them. The CDR3 consists of 16 residues. The CDR3 is CASSSLVAGVNDEQYF. As DNA, the CDR3 is TGTGCCAGCAGCTCCCTGGTGGCAGGGGTAAACGACGAGCAGTACTTC.

This clone came up a few times. This chain joins TRBV7-2 and TRBJ2-2; no clear D. V was clipped by 5 bases and J by 6 bases, with 13 bases between them. CDR3 length: 14 residues. Germline V gives CDR1 SGHTA, CDR2 FQGNSA. The CDR3 here is CASSTRSSPGELFF. CDR3 in DNA: TGTGCCAGCAGCACCCGAAGCTCTCCCGGGGAGCTGTTTTTT.

In its sample, this clone was seen a few times. This sequence joins TRBV11-3 and TRBJ1-1; TRBD1 might be the D (5 bases). The CDR3 covers 13 residues. CDR1 SGHNT and CDR2 YENEEA come from the germline V gene. Trimming cost V 2 bases and J 3 bases, with 7 bases left between them. The CDR3 coding sequence is TGTGCCAGCAGCTTAATAGGGGACACTGAAGCTTTCTTT. It translates to CASSLIGDTEAFF.

In its sample, this clone was seen a few times. The J gene is TRBJ2-2, the V gene TRBV11-3, with TRBD2 as a possible D gene (6 bases). This CDR3 is 16 amino acids long. Per germline, CDR1 SGHNT and CDR2 YENEEA. V shed 1 base and J shed 6 bases, with 15 bases lying between them. CDR3 sequence (DNA): TGTGCCAGCAGCTTAGCAGGGCGCGGGACCCCCGGGGAGCTGTTTTTT. Translating it yields CASSLAGRGTPGELFF.

The J gene is TRBJ2-7, the V gene TRBV27, with D hard to call. V was pared by 3 bases and J by 3 bases, with 15 bases between. The V gene's germline CDR1 is MNHEY and CDR2 SMNVEV (reference sequence). CDR3 size: 15 residues. DNA of the CDR3: TGTGCCAGCAGTTTGACTGGGTTTAACTTCTACGAGCAGTACTTC. As protein: CASSLTGFNFYEQYF.

This clone has ten or more counts. J is TRBJ1-2 and V is TRBV9; D gene uncertain. Trimming cost V 4 bases and J 3 bases, with 10 bases left between them. Looked up from germline, CDR1 is SGDLS and CDR2 is YYNGEE. The length of the CDR3 is 13 residues. The CDR3 sequence is CASSRGGDYGYTF. The CDR3 nucleotides read TGTGCCAGCAGCCGAGGAGGTGACTATGGCTACACCTTC.

This chain links TRBV29-1 with TRBJ2-7; TRBD1 is a possible D gene (6 bases). V was shortened by 0 bases and J by 2 bases, with 8 bases between the two germline ends. The CDR3 is 13 residues long. Germline lookup yields CDR1 SQVTM and CDR2 ANQGSEA. The CDR3 spells CSVEDRGPYEQYF. The CDR3 DNA reads as TGCAGCGTTGAAGACAGGGGTCCCTACGAGCAGTACTTC.